The 5 T cell receptor beta chains presented below share a single source sample, sequenced in a study of cytomegalovirus exposure and HLA in healthy donors. 60 Vbeta and 13 Jbeta primers were used in PCR. Repertoires were generated with immunoSEQ multiplex PCR, while TCRdb's copy carries only in-frame clones and drops some. The sample includes 30,000 to 40,000 clones, 75% to 85% of them seen just once. Sequenced sample: PBMCs. These receptor sequences come from a woman aged 18-29 years in good health and CMV-seronegative.

This sequence joins TRBV4-1 and TRBJ2-3; 9 bases are a match to TRBD2. Germline V gene data show CDR1 as MGHRA and CDR2 as YSYEKL. Trimming at V came to 1 base and at J to 4 bases, leaving 12 bases not matched to a gene. This CDR3 has 18 amino acids. DNA of the CDR3: TGCGCCAGCAGCCAAGGCCGCTTGGGAGCGGGAGGTGCAGATACGCAGTATTTT. It codes for CASSQGRLGAGGADTQYF.

This chain joins TRBV9 and TRBJ2-1, with D perhaps matching TRBD2 (6 bases). From germline, CDR1 is SGDLS and CDR2 YYNGEE. V lost 0 bases to trimming and J lost 2 bases, with 9 bases between them. The CDR3 runs 15 residues. CDR3 amino acids: CASSVASVTYNEQFF. The CDR3 nucleotides are TGTGCCAGCAGCGTAGCTAGCGTTACCTACAATGAGCAGTTCTTC.

Worth noting for this clone: Other DNA sequences in the same sample also yield this CDR3. The J gene is TRBJ2-1, the V gene TRBV19, with 8 nucleotides matching TRBD1. V lost 4 bases and J lost 5; bases outside the gene matches: 7. Per germline, CDR1 LNHDA and CDR2 SQIVND (reference sequence). The CDR3 runs to 15 residues. DNA for the CDR3: TGTGCCAGTAGTAGTGCGACAGGGGCCGACAATGAGCAGTTCTTC. Translation: CASSSATGADNEQFF. The full variable domain, rest sourced from reference TRBV19 and TRBJ2-1, is DGGITQSPKYLFRKEGQNVTLSCEQNLNHDAMYWYRQDPGQGLRLIYYSQIVNDFQKGDIAEGYSVSREKKESFPLTVTSAQKNPTAFYLCASSSATGADNEQFFGPGTRLTVL.

This clone was detected once. This chain links TRBV27 with TRBJ2-1; 10 positions match TRBD2. J was trimmed by 6 bases and V by 7 bases; bases with no gene match: 9. CDR1 is MNHEY, CDR2 SMNVEV, per germline (reference sequence). CDR3 size: 15 residues. The CDR3 is CASTYSGRAANEQFF. The CDR3 DNA reads TGTGCCAGCACTTACAGCGGGAGGGCCGCCAATGAGCAGTTCTTC.

As regards this clone: Compared with germline, one end of the junction differs, possibly owing to a read error. The chain employs TRBV9 and TRBJ2-2, with 9 bases lining up with TRBD2. The length of the CDR3 is 20 residues. Germline-derived CDR1 and CDR2 are SGDLS and YYNGEE. The DNA for the CDR3 is TGTGCCAGCAGCGTAGACGGCTCTCTGCTGGCTAGCGGGAACCCCGGGGAGCTGTTTTTT. Residues: CASSVDGSLLASGNPGELFF.